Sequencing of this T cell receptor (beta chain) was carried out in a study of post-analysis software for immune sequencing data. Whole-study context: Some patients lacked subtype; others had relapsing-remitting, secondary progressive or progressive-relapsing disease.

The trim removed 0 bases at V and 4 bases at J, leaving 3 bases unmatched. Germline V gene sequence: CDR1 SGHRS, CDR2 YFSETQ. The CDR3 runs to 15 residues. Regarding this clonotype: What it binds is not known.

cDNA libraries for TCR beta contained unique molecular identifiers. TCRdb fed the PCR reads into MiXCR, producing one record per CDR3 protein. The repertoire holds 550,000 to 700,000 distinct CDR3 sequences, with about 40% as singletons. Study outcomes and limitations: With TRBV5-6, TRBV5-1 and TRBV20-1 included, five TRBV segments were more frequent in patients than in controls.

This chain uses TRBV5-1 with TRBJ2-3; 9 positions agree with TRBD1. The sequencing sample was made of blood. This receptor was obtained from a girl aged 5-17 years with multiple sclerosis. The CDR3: CASSLEGQGSDTQYF. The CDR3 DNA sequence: TGCGCCAGCAGCTTGGAGGGACAGGGATCAGATACGCAGTATTTT.